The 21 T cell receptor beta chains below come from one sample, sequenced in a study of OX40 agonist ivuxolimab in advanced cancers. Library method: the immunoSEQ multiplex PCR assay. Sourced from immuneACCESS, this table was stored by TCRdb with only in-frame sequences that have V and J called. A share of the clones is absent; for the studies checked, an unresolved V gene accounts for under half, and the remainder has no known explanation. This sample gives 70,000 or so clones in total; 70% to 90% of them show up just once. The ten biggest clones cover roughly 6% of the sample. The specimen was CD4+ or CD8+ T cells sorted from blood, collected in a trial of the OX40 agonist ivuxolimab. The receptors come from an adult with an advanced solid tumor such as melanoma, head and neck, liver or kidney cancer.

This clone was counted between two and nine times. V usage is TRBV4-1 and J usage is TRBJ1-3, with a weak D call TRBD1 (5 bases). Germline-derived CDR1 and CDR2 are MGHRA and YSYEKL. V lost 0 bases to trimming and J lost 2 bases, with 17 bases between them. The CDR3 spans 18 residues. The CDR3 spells CASSQDIRAGSAGNTIYF. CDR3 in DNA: TGCGCCAGCAGCCAAGATATTCGGGCAGGGAGCGCTGGAAACACCATATATTTT.

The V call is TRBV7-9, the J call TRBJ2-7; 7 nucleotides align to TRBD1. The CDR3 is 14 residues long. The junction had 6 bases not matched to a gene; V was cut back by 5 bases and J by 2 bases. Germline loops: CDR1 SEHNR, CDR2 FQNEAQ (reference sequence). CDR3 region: CASSRGDSPYEQYF. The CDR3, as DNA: TGTGCCAGCAGCCGTGGGGACAGCCCCTACGAGCAGTACTTC.

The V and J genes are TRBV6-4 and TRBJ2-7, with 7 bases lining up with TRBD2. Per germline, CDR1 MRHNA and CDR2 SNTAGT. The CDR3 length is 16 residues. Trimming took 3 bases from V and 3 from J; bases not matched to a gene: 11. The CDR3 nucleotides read TGTGCCAGCAGTGAATCGGAGCGGGAAATGGACTACGAGCAGTACTTC. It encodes CASSESEREMDYEQYF.

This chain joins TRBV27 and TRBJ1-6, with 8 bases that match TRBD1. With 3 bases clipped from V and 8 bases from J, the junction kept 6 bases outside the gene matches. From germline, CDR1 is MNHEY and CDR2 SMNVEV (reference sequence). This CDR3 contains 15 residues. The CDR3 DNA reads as TGTGCCAGCAGTTTTCGACAGGGGATTCATTCACCCCTCCACTTT. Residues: CASSFRQGIHSPLHF.

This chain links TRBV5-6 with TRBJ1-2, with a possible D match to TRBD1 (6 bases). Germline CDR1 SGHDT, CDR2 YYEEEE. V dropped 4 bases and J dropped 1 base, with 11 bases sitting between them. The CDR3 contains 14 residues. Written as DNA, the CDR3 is TGTGCCAGCAGCGCTGACAGGTATAACTATGGCTACACCTTC. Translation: CASSADRYNYGYTF.

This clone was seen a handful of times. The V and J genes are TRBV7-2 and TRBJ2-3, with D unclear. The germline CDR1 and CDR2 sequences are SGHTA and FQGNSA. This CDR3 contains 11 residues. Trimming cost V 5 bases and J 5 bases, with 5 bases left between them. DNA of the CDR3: TGTGCCAGCAGCCCTCTAGATACGCAGTATTTT. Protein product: CASSPLDTQYF.

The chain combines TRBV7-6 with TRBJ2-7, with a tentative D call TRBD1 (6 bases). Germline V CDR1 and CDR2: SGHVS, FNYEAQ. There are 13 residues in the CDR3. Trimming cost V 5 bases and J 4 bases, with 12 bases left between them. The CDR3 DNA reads TGTGCCAGCAGCCATTCACAGGGATACGAGCAGTACTTC. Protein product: CASSHSQGYEQYF.

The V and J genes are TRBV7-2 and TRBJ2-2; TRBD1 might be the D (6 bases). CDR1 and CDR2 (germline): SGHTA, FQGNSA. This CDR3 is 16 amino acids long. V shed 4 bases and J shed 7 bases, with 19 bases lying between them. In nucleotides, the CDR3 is TGTGCCAGCAGCTCGACCGGGACAAGATCGAGCGGGGAGCTGTTTTTT. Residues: CASSSTGTRSSGELFF.

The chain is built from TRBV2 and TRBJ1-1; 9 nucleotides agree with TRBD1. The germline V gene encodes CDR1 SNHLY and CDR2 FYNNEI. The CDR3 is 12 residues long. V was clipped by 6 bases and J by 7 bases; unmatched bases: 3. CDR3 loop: CASRQGADEAFF. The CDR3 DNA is TGTGCCAGCAGACAGGGGGCTGATGAAGCTTTCTTT.

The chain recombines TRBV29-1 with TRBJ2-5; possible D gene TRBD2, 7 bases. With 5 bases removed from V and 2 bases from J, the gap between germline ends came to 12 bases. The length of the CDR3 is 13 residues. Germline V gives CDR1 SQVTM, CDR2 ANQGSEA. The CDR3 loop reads CSVLADRQETQYF. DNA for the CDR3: TGCAGCGTTCTAGCGGACAGACAAGAGACCCAGTACTTC.

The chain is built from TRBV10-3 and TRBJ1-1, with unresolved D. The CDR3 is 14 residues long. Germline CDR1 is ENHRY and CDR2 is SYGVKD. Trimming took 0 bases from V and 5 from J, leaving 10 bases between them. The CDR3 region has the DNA TGTGCCATCAGTGAGTCCCTGGGAGTGACTGAAGCTTTCTTT. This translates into CAISESLGVTEAFF.

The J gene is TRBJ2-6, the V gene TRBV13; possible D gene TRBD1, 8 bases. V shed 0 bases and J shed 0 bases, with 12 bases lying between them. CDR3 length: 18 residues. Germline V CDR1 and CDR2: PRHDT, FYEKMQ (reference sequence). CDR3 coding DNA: TGTGCCAGCAGCTTAGGGGACAGGGACTACTCTGGGGCCAACGTCCTGACTTTC. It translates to CASSLGDRDYSGANVLTF.

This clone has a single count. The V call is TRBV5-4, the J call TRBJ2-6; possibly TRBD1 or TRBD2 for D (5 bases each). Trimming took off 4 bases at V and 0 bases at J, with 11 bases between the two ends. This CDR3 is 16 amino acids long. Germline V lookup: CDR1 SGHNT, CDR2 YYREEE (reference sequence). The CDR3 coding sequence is TGTGCCAGCAGCAAGGCAGGGAGCTCTGGGGCCAACGTCCTGACTTTC. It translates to CASSKAGSSGANVLTF.

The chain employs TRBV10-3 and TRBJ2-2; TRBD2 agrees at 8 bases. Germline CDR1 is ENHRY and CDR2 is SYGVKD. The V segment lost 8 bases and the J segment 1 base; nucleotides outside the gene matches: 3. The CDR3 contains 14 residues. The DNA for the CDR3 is TGTGCCATCCGCACTAGCGGGAACACCGGGGAGCTGTTTTTT. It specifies CAIRTSGNTGELFF.

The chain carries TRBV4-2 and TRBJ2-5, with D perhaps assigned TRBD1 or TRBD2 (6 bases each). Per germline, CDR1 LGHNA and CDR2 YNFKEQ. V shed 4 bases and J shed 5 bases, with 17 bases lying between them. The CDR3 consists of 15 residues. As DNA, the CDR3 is TGTGCCAGCAGCCGCCACAGGGAGGCCGGCGAGACCCAGTACTTC. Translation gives CASSRHREAGETQYF.

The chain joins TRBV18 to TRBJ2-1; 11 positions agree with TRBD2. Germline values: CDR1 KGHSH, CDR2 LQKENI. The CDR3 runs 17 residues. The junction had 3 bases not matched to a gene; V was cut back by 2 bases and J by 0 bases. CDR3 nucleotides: TGTGCCAGCTCACCATTCACTAGCGGGAGCTCCTACAATGAGCAGTTCTTC. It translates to CASSPFTSGSSYNEQFF.

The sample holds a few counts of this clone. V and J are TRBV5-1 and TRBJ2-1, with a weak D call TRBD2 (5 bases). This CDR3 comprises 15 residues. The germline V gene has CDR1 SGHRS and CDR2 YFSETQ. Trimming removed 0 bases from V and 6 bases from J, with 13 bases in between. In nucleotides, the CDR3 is TGCGCCAGCAGCTTGGGAGCGGTTTTTCGCAATGAGCAGTTCTTC. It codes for CASSLGAVFRNEQFF. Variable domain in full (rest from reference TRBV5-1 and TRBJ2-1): KAGVTQTPRYLIKTRGQQVTLSCSPISGHRSVSWYQQTPGQGLQFLFEYFSETQRNKGNFPGRFSGRQFSNSRSEMNVSTLELGDSALYLCASSLGAVFRNEQFFGPGTRLTVL.

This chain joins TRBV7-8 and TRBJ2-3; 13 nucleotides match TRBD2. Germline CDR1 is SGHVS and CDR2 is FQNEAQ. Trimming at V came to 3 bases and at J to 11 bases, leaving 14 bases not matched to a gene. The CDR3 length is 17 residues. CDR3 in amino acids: CASSLLPGLAGSVKQYF. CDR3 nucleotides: TGTGCCAGCAGCTTGTTACCGGGACTAGCGGGATCAGTCAAGCAGTATTTT.

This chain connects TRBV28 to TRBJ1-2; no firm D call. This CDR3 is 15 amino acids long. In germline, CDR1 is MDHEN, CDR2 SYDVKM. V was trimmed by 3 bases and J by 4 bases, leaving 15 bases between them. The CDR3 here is CASSLGSERGYGYTF. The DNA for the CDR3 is TGTGCCAGCAGTTTGGGATCCGAACGTGGCTATGGCTACACCTTC.

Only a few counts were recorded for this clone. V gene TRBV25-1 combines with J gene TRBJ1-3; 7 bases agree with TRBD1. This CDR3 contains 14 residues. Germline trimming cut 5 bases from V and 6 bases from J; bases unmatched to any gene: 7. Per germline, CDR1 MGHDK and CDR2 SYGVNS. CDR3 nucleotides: TGTGCCAGCAGTACCCTAGGGGGCGAAAACACCATATATTTT. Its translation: CASSTLGGENTIYF.

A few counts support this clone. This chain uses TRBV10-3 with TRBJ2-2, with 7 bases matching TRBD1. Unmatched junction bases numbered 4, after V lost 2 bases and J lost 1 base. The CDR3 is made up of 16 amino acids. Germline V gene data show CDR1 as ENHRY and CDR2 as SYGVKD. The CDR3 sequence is CAISELRTGNTGELFF. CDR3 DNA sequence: TGTGCCATCAGTGAGCTCCGGACAGGGAACACCGGGGAGCTGTTTTTT.